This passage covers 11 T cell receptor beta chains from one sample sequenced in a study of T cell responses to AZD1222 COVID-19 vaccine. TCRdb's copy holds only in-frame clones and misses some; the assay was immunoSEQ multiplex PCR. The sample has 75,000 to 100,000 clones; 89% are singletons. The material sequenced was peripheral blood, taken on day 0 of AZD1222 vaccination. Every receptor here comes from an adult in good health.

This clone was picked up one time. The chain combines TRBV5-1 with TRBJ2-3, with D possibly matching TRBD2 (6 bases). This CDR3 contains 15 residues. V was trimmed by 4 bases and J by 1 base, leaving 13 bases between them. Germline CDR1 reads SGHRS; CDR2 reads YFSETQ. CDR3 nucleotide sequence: TGCGCCAGCAGCCTGGGGGGATACGGCACAGATACGCAGTATTTT. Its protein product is CASSLGGYGTDTQYF.

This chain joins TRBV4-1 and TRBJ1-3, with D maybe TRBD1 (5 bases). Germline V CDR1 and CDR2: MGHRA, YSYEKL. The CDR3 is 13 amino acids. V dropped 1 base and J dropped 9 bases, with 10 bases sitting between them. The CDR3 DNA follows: TGCGCCAGCAGCCAAGGCCAGGGCGGCACCATATATTTT. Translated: CASSQGQGGTIYF.

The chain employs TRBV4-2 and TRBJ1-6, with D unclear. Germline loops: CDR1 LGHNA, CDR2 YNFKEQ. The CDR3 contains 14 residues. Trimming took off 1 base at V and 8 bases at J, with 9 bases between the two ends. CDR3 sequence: CASSQAMRDSPLHF. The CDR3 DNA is TGTGCCAGCAGCCAAGCTATGAGGGATTCACCCCTCCACTTT.

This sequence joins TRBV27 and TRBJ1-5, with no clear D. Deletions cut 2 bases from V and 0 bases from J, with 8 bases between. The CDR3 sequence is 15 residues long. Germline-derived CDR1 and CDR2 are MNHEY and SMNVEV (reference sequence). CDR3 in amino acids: CASSLMQNSNQPQHF. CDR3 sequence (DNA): TGTGCCAGCAGTTTAATGCAGAATAGCAATCAGCCCCAGCATTTT.

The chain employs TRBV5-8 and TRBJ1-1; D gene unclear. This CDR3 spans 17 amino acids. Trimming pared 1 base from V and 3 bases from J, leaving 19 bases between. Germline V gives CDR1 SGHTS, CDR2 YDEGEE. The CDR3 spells CASSLSRMRRRYTEAFF. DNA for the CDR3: TGTGCCAGCAGCTTGAGCAGGATGAGAAGGCGCTACACTGAAGCTTTCTTT.

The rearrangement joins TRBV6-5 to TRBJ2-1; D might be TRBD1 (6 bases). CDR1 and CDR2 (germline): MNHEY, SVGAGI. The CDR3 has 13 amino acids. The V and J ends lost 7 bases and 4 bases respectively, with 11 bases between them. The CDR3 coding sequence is TGTGCCAGCAATTCCGGACAGTACAATGAGCAGTTCTTC. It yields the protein CASNSGQYNEQFF.

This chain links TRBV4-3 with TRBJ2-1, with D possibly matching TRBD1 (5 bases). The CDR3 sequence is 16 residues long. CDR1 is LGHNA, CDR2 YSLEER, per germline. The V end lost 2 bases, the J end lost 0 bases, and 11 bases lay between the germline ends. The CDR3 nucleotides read TGCGCCAGCAGCCAACTTTACAGGAGCTCCTACAATGAGCAGTTCTTC. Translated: CASSQLYRSSYNEQFF.

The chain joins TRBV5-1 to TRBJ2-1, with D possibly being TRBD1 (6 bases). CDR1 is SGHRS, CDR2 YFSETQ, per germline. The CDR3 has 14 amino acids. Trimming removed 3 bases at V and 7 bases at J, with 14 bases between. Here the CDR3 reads CASSYRTETNEQFF. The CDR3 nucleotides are TGCGCCAGCAGCTACAGGACAGAAACGAATGAGCAGTTCTTC.

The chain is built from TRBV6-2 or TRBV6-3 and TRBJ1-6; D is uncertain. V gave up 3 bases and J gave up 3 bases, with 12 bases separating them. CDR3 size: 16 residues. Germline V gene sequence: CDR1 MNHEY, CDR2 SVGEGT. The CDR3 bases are TGTGCCAGCAGTTATTCAGAGTCCTACTATAATTCACCCCTCCACTTT. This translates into CASSYSESYYNSPLHF.

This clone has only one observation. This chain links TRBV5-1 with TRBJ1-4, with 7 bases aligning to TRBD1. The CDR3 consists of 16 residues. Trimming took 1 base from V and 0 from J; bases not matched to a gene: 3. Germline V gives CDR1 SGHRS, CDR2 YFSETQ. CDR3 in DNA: TGCGCCAGCAGCTTGTTCCAGGGGGCAACTAATGAAAAACTGTTTTTT. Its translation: CASSLFQGATNEKLFF. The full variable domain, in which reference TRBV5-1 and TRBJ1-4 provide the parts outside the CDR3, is KAGVTQTPRYLIKTRGQQVTLSCSPISGHRSVSWYQQTPGQGLQFLFEYFSETQRNKGNFPGRFSGRQFSNSRSEMNVSTLELGDSALYLCASSLFQGATNEKLFFGSGTQLSVL.

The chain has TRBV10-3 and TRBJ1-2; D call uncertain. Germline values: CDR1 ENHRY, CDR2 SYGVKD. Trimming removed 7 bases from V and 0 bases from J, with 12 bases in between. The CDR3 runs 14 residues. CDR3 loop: CAINPDGANYGYTF. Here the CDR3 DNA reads TGTGCCATCAATCCGGACGGCGCTAACTATGGCTACACCTTC.